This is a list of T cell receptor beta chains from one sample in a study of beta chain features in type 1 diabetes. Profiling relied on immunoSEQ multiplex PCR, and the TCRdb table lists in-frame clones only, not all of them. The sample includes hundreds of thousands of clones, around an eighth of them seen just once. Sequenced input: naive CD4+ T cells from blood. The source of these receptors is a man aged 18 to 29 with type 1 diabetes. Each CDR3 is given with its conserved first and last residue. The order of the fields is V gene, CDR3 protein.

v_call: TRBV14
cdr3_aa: CASSQGAALWSYGYTF

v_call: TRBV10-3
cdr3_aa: CAISESVLNDQPQHF

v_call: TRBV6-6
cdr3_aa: CASSYPSGSTDTQYF

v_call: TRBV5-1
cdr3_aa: CASSLGQGPQETQYF

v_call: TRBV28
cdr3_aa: CASSAAGDPDNEQFF

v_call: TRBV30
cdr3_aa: CAWRGATQYF

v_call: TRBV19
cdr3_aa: CASSSTPGGNYGYTF

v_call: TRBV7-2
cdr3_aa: CASSSDPTSYEQYF

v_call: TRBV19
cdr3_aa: CASRRQGESSEKLFF

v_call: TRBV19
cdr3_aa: CASIMGVSGELFF

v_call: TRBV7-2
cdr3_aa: CASSLASGAADTEAFF

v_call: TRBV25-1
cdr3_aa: CASSENDRAFFNSPLHF

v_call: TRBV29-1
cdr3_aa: CSVEVRGRSGNTIYF

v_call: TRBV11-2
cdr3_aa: CASSLVRFGGASGANVLTF

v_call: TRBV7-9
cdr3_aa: CASSFGLNTEAFF

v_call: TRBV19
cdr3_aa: CASSTTGMGTQYF

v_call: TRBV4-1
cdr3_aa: CASSQEVDGLALYEQYF

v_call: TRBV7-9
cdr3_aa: CASSSGTPTYEQYF

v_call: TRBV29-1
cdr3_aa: CSVGQGDNSPLHF

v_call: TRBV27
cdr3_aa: CATTQRGPAGTQYF

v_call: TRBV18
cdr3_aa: CASSPGKGRATNEKLFF

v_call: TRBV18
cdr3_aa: CASRDSTVSYEQYF

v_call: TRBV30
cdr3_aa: CAWSDGTVRGTDTEAFF

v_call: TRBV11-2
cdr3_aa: CASSLDSGLTNEKLFF

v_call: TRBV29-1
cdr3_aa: CSVRQGATFATNEKLFF

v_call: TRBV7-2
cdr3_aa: CASSLPLTGIEAFF

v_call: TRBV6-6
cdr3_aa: CASSYTVYEQFF

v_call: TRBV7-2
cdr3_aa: CASSPGGTINQPQHF

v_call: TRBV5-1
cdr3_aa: CASSPNRGSYNEQFF

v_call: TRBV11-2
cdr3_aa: CASSFRADNTGELFF

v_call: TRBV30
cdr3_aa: CAWSVLNTGELFF

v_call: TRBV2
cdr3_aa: CASYGWGPSGSYNEQFF

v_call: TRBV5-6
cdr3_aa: CASSSQGQGEGQPQHF